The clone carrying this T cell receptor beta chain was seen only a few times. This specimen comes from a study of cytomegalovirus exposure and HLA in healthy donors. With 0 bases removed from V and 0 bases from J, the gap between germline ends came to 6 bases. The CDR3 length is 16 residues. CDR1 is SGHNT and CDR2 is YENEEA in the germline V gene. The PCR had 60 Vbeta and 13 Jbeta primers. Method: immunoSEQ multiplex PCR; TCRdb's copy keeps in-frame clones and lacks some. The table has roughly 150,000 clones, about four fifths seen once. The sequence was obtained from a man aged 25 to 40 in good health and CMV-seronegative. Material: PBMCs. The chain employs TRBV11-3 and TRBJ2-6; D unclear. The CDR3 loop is CASSLDPSSGANVLTF. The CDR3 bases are TGTGCCAGCAGCTTAGATCCCAGCTCTGGGGCCAACGTCCTGACTTTC.